What follows are 20 T cell receptor beta chains derived from one specimen sequenced in a study of control samples from healthy donors and cancer patients. Measured with immunoSEQ multiplex PCR; TCRdb has only the in-frame clones, and not every one. This table holds 150,000 to 200,000 clones, 70% to 90% found once. The sequenced sample consisted of blood. The receptors shown here come from a woman in her 30s in good health.

For the CDR3, the DNA is TGTGCCAGCATGGGACGCCTCAATCAGCCCCAGCATTTT. Amino acid sequence: CASMGRLNQPQHF. J is TRBJ1-5 and V is TRBV2, with a tentative D call TRBD1 (5 bases). This CDR3 comprises 13 residues. The V end was cut by 7 bases, the J end by 3 bases, with 10 bases between. Germline V gives CDR1 SNHLY, CDR2 FYNNEI.

The chain is built from TRBV5-1 and TRBJ2-7; no firm D call. Germline values: CDR1 SGHRS, CDR2 YFSETQ. V was clipped by 4 bases and J by 6 bases, with 17 bases between them. This CDR3 region has 14 residues. CDR3 sequence (DNA): TGCGCCAGCAGCCGCGGTGGTCTCACGGCCGAGCAGTACGTC. Protein sequence: CASSRGGLTAEQYV.

The chain's CDR3 is CSVVIGTGYEQYF. In nucleotides, the CDR3 is TGCAGCGTTGTAATCGGGACGGGATACGAGCAGTACTTC. J is TRBJ2-7 and V is TRBV29-1; D tentatively fits TRBD1 or TRBD2 (5 bases each). This CDR3 has 13 residues. Germline CDR1 and CDR2: SQVTM and ANQGSEA. The V gene lost 4 bases and the J gene lost 4 bases, with 14 bases spanning the gap.

V usage is TRBV5-5 and J usage is TRBJ1-2, with D perhaps TRBD1 (6 bases). The CDR3 has 14 amino acids. CDR1 and CDR2 from the germline V gene are SGHKS and YYEKEE (reference sequence). V was cut by 2 bases and J by 2 bases, with 10 bases left in between. The CDR3 region is CASSFSDRNYGYTF. The CDR3 coding sequence is TGTGCCAGCAGCTTTTCCGACAGGAACTATGGCTACACCTTC.

The chain is built from TRBV28 and TRBJ1-4, with 7 bases fitting TRBD1. Germline lookup yields CDR1 MDHEN and CDR2 SYDVKM. With V trimmed by 2 bases and J by 10 bases, 10 bases remained unmatched. There are 15 residues in the CDR3. The CDR3: CASSLDSGQWGKLFF. CDR3 DNA sequence: TGTGCCAGCAGTTTAGATTCGGGACAGTGGGGAAAACTGTTTTTT.

The chain is built from TRBV4-1 and TRBJ1-5; D might be TRBD1 (6 bases). Germline CDR1 and CDR2: MGHRA and YSYEKL. This CDR3 is 14 amino acids long. Trimming cost V 4 bases and J 5 bases, with 12 bases left between them. CDR3 nucleotide sequence: TGCGCCAGCAGCCTCCGACCAGGGGATCAGCCCCAGCATTTT. This sequence encodes CASSLRPGDQPQHF.

The chain recombines TRBV2 with TRBJ2-5; 9 bases match TRBD1. The germline gives CDR1 SNHLY, CDR2 FYNNEI. Trimming cost V 4 bases and J 5 bases; bases outside gene matches: 2. This CDR3 region has 13 residues. DNA of the CDR3: TGTGCCAGCAGTGGGACAGGGGTGGAGACCCAGTACTTC. It yields the protein CASSGTGVETQYF.

The chain recombines TRBV4-1 with TRBJ2-5; D is possibly TRBD1 or TRBD2 (5 bases each). V shed 3 bases and J shed 5 bases, with 16 bases lying between them. CDR1 and CDR2 from the germline V gene are MGHRA and YSYEKL. The CDR3 covers 15 residues. This chain's CDR3 is CASSQDTIKRETQYF. CDR3 nucleotide sequence: TGCGCCAGCAGCCAGGACACCATCAAGCGGGAGACCCAGTACTTC.

V and J are TRBV11-3 and TRBJ2-1; 8 bases map to TRBD2. Looked up from germline, CDR1 is SGHNT and CDR2 is YENEEA. The CDR3 has 14 amino acids. V was pared by 5 bases and J by 5 bases, with 5 bases of the junction left unmatched. The CDR3 DNA is TGTGCCAGCAGCGCGGGGGGCACCCACAATGAGCAGTTCTTC. This gives the protein CASSAGGTHNEQFF.

The rearrangement uses TRBV7-9 and TRBJ2-1; TRBD2 matches 9 bases. Looked up from germline, CDR1 is SEHNR and CDR2 is FQNEAQ (reference sequence). The V gene end was trimmed by 5 bases and the J gene end by 7 bases; junction bases not matched to a gene: 12. The CDR3 is made up of 16 amino acids. The DNA for the CDR3 is TGTGCCAGCAGCCCCTACGGTAGCGGGAGTTCTAATGAGCAGTTCTTC. Translation: CASSPYGSGSSNEQFF.

V gene TRBV5-1 combines with J gene TRBJ2-1, with D possibly being TRBD1 (5 bases). The CDR3 covers 15 residues. Germline CDR1 reads SGHRS; CDR2 reads YFSETQ. V was shortened by 1 base and J by 10 bases, with 18 bases between the two germline ends. CDR3 sequence reads: CASSLHTRVAYEQFF. The CDR3 DNA sequence: TGCGCCAGCAGCTTGCATACCAGGGTGGCGTACGAGCAGTTCTTC.

The rearrangement links TRBV3-1 (or the pseudogene TRBV3-2) to TRBJ1-2, with 7 bases matching TRBD1. The V gene's germline CDR1 is LGHDT and CDR2 YNNKEL (reference sequence). The CDR3 is 12 residues long. V trimming: 4 bases; J trimming: 13 bases; junction bases outside the gene matches: 9. The CDR3 loop reads CASSPPGGISTF. The CDR3 DNA follows: TGTGCCAGCAGCCCCCCAGGGGGTATATCCACCTTC.

V usage is TRBV14 and J usage is TRBJ2-7; D is uncertain. This CDR3 has 17 amino acids. Trimming took 1 base from V and 4 from J, leaving 20 bases between them. Germline-derived CDR1 and CDR2 are SGHDN and FVKESK. CDR3 sequence (DNA): TGTGCCAGCAGCCAAGGTCCCGGACCTCCGAAGTTTTACGAGCAGTACGTC. Translating gives CASSQGPGPPKFYEQYV.

The V gene is TRBV24-1, the J gene TRBJ2-1; D is possibly TRBD1 (5 bases). Germline values: CDR1 KGHDR, CDR2 SFDVKD. V lost 0 bases and J 0 bases, leaving 8 bases between the germline ends. This CDR3 is built from 16 residues. DNA for the CDR3: TGTGCCACCAGTGATTTGGGGGCGAGCTCCTACAATGAGCAGTTCTTC. It is translated as CATSDLGASSYNEQFF.

This clone appeared a few times. J is TRBJ1-6 and V is TRBV7-2; TRBD1 aligns across 7 bases. The CDR3 loop spans 15 amino acids. After removal of 5 bases from V and 6 bases from J, the junction contained 7 bases not matched to a gene. Germline-derived CDR1 and CDR2 are SGHTA and FQGNSA. The CDR3 loop is CASSASGTANSPLHF. CDR3 nucleotides: TGTGCCAGCAGCGCCTCCGGGACAGCTAATTCACCCCTCCACTTT. The full variable domain, its missing parts supplied by reference TRBV7-2 and TRBJ1-6, is GAGVSQSPSNKVTEKGKDVELRCDPISGHTALYWYRQSLGQGLEFLIYFQGNSAPDKSGLPSDRFSAERTGGSVSTLTIQRTQQEDSAVYLCASSASGTANSPLHFGNGTRLTVT.

This sequence joins TRBV11-2 and TRBJ1-1, with a tentative D call TRBD1 (6 bases). V lost 3 bases to trimming and J lost 10 bases, with 12 bases between them. Germline assignment: CDR1 SGHAT and CDR2 FQNNGV. This CDR3 region has 12 residues. The CDR3 DNA sequence: TGTGCCAGCAGCTTTCGACAGGAGTCAGCTTTCTTT. It specifies CASSFRQESAFF.

The chain combines TRBV5-1 with TRBJ2-6; D is ambiguous. Trimming removed 2 bases at V and 0 bases at J, with 6 bases between. Germline V gives CDR1 SGHRS, CDR2 YFSETQ. The CDR3 covers 15 residues. CDR3: CASSFSDSGANVLTF. Written as DNA, the CDR3 is TGCGCCAGCAGCTTCTCCGACTCTGGGGCCAACGTCCTGACTTTC.

V is TRBV19 and J is TRBJ2-7; tentative D call: TRBD2 (6 bases). The CDR3 is made up of 13 amino acids. CDR1 is LNHDA, CDR2 SQIVND, per germline (reference sequence). V was trimmed by 5 bases and J by 3 bases, leaving 11 bases between them. The CDR3: CASSPAGRYEQYF. DNA of the CDR3: TGTGCCAGTAGTCCGGCGGGGCGCTACGAGCAGTACTTC.

The rearrangement joins TRBV12-3 or TRBV12-4 to TRBJ2-5; D unclear. Trimming took off 6 bases at V and 0 bases at J, with 8 bases between the two ends. The CDR3 sequence is 13 residues long. The CDR3: CASSSTYQETQYF. In DNA, the CDR3 is TGTGCCAGCAGCTCCACGTACCAAGAGACCCAGTACTTC.

Remarks on this clone: Because the CDR3's place on the DNA is in doubt, the DNA is left out and the CDR3 is given as listed by TCRdb. This chain joins TRBV2 and TRBJ1-1. Germline V gene lookup returns CDR1 SNHLY and CDR2 FYNNEI. The length of the CDR3 is 13 amino acids, counting both ends. CDR3 in amino acids: CASILEINTEAFF.